The clone carrying this T cell receptor beta chain has a handful of counts. The data belong to a study of blood T cell repertoires in COVID-19. Study information: Sources were T cells, B-cell-depleted T cells, or PBMCs; the material itself was cDNA or gDNA.

Sequencing was performed with immunoSEQ multiplex PCR; in TCRdb, only in-frame clones are kept and a portion is missing. The profile shows 150,000 to 200,000 clones, about 88% of them singletons. Per germline, CDR1 MNHEY and CDR2 SMNVEV (reference sequence). The V end lost 5 bases, the J end lost 0 bases, and 11 bases lay between the germline ends. The CDR3 runs to 14 residues. The receptor was derived from a man younger than 30 with acute or convalescent COVID-19. The V gene is TRBV27, the J gene TRBJ2-7; TRBD2 might be the D (7 bases). Sample: peripheral blood. The CDR3, as DNA: TGTGCCAGCAGTCAGAGGGGGGGCTCCTACGAGCAGTACTTC. Its translation is CASSQRGGSYEQYF.